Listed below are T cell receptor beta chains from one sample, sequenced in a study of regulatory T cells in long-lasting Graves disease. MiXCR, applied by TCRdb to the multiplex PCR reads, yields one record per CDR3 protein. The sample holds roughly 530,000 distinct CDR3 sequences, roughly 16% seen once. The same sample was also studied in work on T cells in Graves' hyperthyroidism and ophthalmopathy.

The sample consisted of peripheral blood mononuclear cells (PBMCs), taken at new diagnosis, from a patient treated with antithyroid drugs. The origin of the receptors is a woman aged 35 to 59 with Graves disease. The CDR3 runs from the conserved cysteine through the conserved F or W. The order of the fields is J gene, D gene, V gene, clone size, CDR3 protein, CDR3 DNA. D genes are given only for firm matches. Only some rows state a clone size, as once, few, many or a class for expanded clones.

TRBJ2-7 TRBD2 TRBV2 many CASSVDLAGSSYEQYF TGTGCCAGCAGTGTAGACCTAGCGGGGAGCTCCTACGAGCAGTACTTC
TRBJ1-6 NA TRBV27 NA CASSFARTVSYNSPLHF TGTGCCAGCAGTTTTGCGAGGACAGTATCCTATAATTCACCCCTCCACTTT
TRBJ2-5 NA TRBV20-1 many CSAIEMAVGTQYF TGCAGTGCCATCGAGATGGCGGTTGGGACCCAGTACTTC
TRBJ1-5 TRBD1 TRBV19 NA CASGDRGGDF TGTGCCAGTGGAGACAGGGGTGGAGATTTT
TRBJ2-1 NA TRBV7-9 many CASSQTGNNEQFF TGTGCCAGCAGCCAGACAGGTAACAATGAGCAGTTCTTC
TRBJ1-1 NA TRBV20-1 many CSARAPLGQTEAFF TGCAGTGCTAGAGCCCCTCTAGGACAAACTGAAGCTTTCTTT
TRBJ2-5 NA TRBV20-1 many CSARDGETQYF TGCAGTGCTAGGGACGGAGAGACCCAGTACTTC
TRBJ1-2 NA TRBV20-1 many CSASQGVLGYTF TGCAGTGCTAGCCAGGGCGTCCTGGGCTACACCTTC
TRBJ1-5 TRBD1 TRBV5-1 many CASSLGQGRNQPQHF TGTGCCAGCAGCCTGGGACAGGGACGCAATCAGCCCCAGCATTTT
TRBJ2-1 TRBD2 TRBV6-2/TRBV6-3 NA CASGTAGLAGHEQFF TGTGCCAGCGGAACGGCGGGACTAGCGGGCCATGAGCAGTTCTTC
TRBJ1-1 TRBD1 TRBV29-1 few CSVAPGQGAFF TGCAGCGTCGCTCCGGGACAGGGGGCTTTCTTT
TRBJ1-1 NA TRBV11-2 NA CASSLAGGGRNTEAFF TGTGCCAGCAGCTTAGCCGGAGGGGGTCGGAACACTGAAGCTTTCTTT
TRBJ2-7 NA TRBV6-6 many CASSYSMFGVYEQYF TGTGCCAGCAGTTACTCGATGTTCGGTGTCTACGAGCAGTACTTC
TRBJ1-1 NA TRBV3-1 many CASSQEYRASGTEAFF TGTGCCAGCAGCCAAGAATACAGGGCGTCGGGCACTGAAGCTTTCTTT
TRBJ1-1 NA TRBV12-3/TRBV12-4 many CASSPLRGRNTEAFF TGTGCCAGCAGTCCCCTCAGGGGCCGAAACACTGAAGCTTTCTTT
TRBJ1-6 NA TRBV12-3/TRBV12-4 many CASSLVGETSPLHF TGTGCCAGCAGTTTAGTCGGGGAGACTTCACCCCTCCACTTT
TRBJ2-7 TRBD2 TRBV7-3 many CASSLSGGSSYEQYF TGTGCCAGCAGCTTAAGTGGCGGGAGCTCCTACGAGCAGTACTTC
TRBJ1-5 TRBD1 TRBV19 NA CASSRGQGQDQPQHF TGTGCCAGTAGTAGGGGACAGGGCCAGGATCAGCCCCAGCATTTT
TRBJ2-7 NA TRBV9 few CASSAGPSPTYEQYF TGTGCCAGCAGCGCCGGCCCAAGTCCCACCTACGAGCAGTACTTC
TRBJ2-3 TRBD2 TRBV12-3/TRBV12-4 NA CASSLPGLAGGPLDTDTQYF TGTGCCAGCAGTTTACCGGGACTAGCGGGGGGGCCCTTAGACACAGATACGCAGTATTTT
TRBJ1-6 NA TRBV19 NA CASSTGSRNSPLHF TGTGCCAGTAGTACTGGCAGTCGAAATTCACCCCTCCACTTT
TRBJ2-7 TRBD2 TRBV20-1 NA CSAGTSGDFRSSYEQYF TGCAGTGCAGGGACTAGCGGGGACTTCAGGAGCTCCTACGAGCAGTACTTC
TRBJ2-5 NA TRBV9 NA CASSVSGAGETQYF TGTGCCAGCAGTGTGTCCGGGGCGGGAGAGACCCAGTACTTC